The 2 T cell receptor beta chains listed next were all sequenced from one sample in a study of T cell responses to AZD1222 COVID-19 vaccine. Only in-frame clones appear in the TCRdb table, and some are missing; sequencing was by immunoSEQ multiplex PCR. The sample lists about 120,000 clones; 87% were seen once. The material was peripheral blood, obtained 28 days after the second AZD1222 dose. These receptors were obtained from an adult who received the AZD1222 COVID-19 vaccine.

In this sample, this clone turned up a few times. The chain recombines TRBV5-5 with TRBJ2-5, with 8 bases aligning to TRBD2. This CDR3 has 14 amino acids. Germline CDR1 reads SGHKS; CDR2 reads YYEKEE (reference sequence). The J segment lost 1 base and the V segment lost 7 bases, leaving 6 bases of the junction unmatched. In nucleotides, the CDR3 is TGTGCCAGCTCGGCAAGCGGGGGCCAAGAGACCCAGTACTTC. This gives the protein CASSASGGQETQYF.

This chain links TRBV6-5 with TRBJ2-7; D unclear. The CDR3 runs to 15 residues. V lost 6 bases to trimming and J lost 0 bases, with 15 bases between them. Germline CDR1 and CDR2: MNHEY and SVGAGI. The chain's CDR3 is CASSRLTRNSYEQYF. As DNA, the CDR3 is TGTGCCAGCAGCCGACTTACGCGGAACTCCTACGAGCAGTACTTC.